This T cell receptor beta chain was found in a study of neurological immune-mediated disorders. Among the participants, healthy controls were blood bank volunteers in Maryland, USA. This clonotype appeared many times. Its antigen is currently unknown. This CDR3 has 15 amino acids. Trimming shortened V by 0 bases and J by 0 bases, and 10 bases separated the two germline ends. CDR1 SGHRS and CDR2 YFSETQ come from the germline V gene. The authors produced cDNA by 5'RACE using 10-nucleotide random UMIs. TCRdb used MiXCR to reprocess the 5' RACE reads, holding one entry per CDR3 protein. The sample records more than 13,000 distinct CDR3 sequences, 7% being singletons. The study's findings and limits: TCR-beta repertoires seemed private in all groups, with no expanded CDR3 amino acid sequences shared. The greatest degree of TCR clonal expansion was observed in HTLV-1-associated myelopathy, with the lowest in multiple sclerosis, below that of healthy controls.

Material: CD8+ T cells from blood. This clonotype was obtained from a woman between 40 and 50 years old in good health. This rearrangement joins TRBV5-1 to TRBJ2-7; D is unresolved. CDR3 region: CASSLEGTISYEQYF. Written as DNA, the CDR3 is TGCGCCAGCAGCTTGGAGGGCACTATCTCCTACGAGCAGTACTTC.